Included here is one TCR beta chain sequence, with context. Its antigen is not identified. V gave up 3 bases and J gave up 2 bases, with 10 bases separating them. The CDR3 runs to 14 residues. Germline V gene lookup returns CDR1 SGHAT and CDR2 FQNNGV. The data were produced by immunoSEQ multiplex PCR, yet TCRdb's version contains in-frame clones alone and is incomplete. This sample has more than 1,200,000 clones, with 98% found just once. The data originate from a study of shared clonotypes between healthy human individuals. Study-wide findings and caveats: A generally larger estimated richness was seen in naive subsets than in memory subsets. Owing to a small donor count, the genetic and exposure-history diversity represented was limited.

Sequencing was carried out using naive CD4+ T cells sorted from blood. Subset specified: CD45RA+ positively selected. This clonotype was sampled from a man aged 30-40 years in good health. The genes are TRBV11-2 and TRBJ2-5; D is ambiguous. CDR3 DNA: TGTGCCAGCAGCTTTGAAGGGTCACAAGAGACCCAGTACTTC. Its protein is CASSFEGSQETQYF.